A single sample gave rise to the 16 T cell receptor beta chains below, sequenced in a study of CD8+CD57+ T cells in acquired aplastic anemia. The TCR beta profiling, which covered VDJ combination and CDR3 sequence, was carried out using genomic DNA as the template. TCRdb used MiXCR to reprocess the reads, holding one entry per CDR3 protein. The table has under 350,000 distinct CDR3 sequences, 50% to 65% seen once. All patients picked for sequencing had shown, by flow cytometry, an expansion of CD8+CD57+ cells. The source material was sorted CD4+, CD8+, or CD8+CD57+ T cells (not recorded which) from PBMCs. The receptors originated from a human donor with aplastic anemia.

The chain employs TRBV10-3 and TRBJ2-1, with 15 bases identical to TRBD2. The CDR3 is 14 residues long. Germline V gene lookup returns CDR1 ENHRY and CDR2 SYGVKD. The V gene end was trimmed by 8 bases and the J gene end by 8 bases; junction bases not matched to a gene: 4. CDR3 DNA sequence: TGTGCCATCGCTGGACTAGCGGGGGGGCATGAGCAGTTCTTC. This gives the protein CAIAGLAGGHEQFF.

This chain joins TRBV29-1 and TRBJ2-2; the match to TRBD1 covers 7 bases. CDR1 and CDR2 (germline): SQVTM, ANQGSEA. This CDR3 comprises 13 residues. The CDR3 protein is CTAKGASTGELFF. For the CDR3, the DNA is TGCACGGCGAAGGGGGCGAGTACCGGGGAGCTGTTTTTT.

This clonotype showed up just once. The CDR3 DNA is TGCGCCAGCAGCTTGCCCGGGACAGCCGAGGTGGAGACCCAGTACTTC. Protein product: CASSLPGTAEVETQYF. The chain joins TRBV5-1 to TRBJ2-5; TRBD1 agrees at 7 bases. The CDR3 is made up of 16 amino acids. Germline CDR1 SGHRS, CDR2 YFSETQ. Losses at the gene ends were 1 base for V and 5 bases for J; bases not matched to a gene: 11.

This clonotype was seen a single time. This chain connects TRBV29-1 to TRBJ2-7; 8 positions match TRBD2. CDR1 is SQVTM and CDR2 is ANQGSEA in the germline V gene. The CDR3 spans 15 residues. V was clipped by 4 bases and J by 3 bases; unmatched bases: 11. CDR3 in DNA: TGCAGCGTTGGGGTCGTGGGGCTAGCGGGCTACGAGCAGTACTTC. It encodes CSVGVVGLAGYEQYF.

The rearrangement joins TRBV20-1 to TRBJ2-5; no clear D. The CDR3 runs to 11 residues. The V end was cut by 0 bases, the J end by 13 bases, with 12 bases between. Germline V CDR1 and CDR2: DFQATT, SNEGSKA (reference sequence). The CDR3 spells CSARDLASSYF. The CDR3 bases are TGCAGTGCTAGAGACCTCGCCAGTTCGTACTTC.

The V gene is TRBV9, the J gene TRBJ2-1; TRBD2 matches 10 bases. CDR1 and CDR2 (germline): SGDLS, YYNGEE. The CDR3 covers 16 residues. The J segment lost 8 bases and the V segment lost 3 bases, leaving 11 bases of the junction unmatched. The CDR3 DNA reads TGTGCCAGCAGCGAGCCCGTAGCGGGGGGCCGGGATGAGCAGTTCTTC. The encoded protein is CASSEPVAGGRDEQFF.

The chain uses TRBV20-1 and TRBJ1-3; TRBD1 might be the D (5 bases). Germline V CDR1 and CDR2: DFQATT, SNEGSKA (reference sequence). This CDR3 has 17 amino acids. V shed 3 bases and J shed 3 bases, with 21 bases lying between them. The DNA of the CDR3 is TGCAGTGCTAGTGGGACTAGCGGGGATGAGTATGGAAACACCATATATTTT. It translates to CSASGTSGDEYGNTIYF.

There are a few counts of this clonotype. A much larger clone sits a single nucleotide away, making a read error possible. The CDR3 spells CASSPGSPGTEAFF. The CDR3 DNA sequence: TGTGCCAGCAGCCCCGGATCTCCGGGGACTGAAGCTTTCTTT. The rearrangement links TRBV5-6 to TRBJ1-1; D is unresolved. Germline CDR1 SGHDT, CDR2 YYEEEE. CDR3 length: 14 amino acids. The V end lost 4 bases, the J end lost 5 bases, and 15 bases lay between the germline ends.

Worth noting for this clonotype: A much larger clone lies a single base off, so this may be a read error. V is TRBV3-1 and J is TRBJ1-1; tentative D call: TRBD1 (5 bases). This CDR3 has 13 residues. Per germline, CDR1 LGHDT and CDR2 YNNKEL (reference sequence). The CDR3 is CASSRKGNNEAFF. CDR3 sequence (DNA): TGTGCCAGCAGCCGAAAGGGGAACAATGAAGCTTTCTTT. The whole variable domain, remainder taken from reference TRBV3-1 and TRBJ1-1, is DTAVSQTPKYLVTQMGNDKSIKCEQNLGHDTMYWYKQDSKKFLKIMFSYNNKELIINETVPNRFSPKSPDKAHLNLHINSLELGDSAVYFCASSRKGNNEAFFGQGTRLTVV.

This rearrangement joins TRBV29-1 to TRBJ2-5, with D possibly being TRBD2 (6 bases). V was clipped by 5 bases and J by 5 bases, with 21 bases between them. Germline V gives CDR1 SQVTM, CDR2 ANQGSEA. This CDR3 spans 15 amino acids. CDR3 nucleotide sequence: TGCAGCGTTCTTCGTCCAGGGCGGGAACCGGAGACCCAGTACTTC. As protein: CSVLRPGREPETQYF.

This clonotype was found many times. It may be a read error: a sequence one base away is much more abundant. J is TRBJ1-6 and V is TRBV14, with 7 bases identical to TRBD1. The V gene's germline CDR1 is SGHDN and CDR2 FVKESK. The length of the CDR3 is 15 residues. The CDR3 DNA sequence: TGTGCCTGCAGCCAAGTGTCAGGGGGTAATTCACCCCTCCACTTT. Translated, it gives CACSQVSGGNSPLHF.

The chain's CDR3 is CASGLVNTGELFF. The CDR3 nucleotides read TGTGCTAGTGGTTTGGTGAACACCGGGGAGCTGTTTTTT. The chain recombines TRBV12-5 with TRBJ2-2; D gene ambiguous. The CDR3 is 13 residues long. The ends were cut back, 0 bases at V and 1 base at J, with 0 bases in the middle. Germline V gene lookup returns CDR1 LGHNT and CDR2 FRNRAP.

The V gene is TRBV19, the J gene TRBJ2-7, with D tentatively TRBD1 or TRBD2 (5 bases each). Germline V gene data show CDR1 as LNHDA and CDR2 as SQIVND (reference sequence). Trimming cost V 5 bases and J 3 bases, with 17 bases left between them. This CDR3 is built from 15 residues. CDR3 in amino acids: CASSEGRYVDYEQYF. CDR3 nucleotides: TGTGCCAGTAGTGAGGGACGGTACGTTGACTACGAGCAGTACTTC.

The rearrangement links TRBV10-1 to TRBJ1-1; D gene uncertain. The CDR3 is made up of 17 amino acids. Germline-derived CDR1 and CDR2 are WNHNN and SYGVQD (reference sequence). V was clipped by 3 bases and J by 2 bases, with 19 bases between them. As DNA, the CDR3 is TGCGCCAGCAGTGATGCCTTGATCGTCGGACCAAACACTGAAGCTTTCTTT. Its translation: CASSDALIVGPNTEAFF.

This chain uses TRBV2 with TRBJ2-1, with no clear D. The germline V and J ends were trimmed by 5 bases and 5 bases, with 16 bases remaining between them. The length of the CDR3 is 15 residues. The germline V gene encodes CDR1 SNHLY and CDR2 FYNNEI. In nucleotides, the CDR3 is TGTGCCAGCAGTCAAAGCGCCGAAGGACACAATGAGCAGTTCTTC. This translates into CASSQSAEGHNEQFF.

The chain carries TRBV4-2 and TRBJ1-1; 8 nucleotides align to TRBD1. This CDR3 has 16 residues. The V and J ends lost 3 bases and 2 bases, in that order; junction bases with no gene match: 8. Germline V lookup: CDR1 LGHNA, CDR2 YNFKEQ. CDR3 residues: CASSQPGQEVNTEAFF. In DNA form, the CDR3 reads TGTGCCAGCAGCCAGCCGGGACAGGAAGTAAACACTGAAGCTTTCTTT.